This is a list of T cell receptor beta chains from one sample in a study of T-cell reconstitution after alpha-beta-depleted transplantation in children. TCRdb used MiXCR to reprocess the PCR reads, holding one entry per CDR3 protein. The profile shows approximately 91,000 distinct CDR3 sequences, roughly 8.3% of them singletons. The sequenced sample was PBMCs from the stem cell graft donor, obtained from the stem cell graft. These receptor sequences come from a human donor who donated a stem cell graft to a child with congenital amegakaryocytic thrombocytopenia. The CDR3 runs from the conserved cysteine through the conserved F or W. The D gene is left open where the match is weak. The size of a clone is reported for some rows only, either as once, few or many, or as a class for expanded clones.

d_gene	abundance	j_gene	v_gene	CDR3nt	CDR3aa
-	many	TRBJ2-7	TRBV12-3/TRBV12-4	TGTGCCAGCAGCTTATCTAAATACGCTATCGAGCAGTACTTC	CASSLSKYAIEQYF
TRBD2	many	TRBJ2-7	TRBV9	TGTGCCAGCAGCGTAGAAGGGACTACCCCCTACGAGCAGTACTTC	CASSVEGTTPYEQYF
-	many	TRBJ2-7	TRBV19	TGTGCCAGTAGTATCGTCTCAGGGTTCTCCTACGAGCAGTACTTC	CASSIVSGFSYEQYF
-	once	TRBJ2-2	TRBV5-1	TGCGCCAGCAGCTTGGGGGGTTTGCTCGGGGAGCTGTTTTTT	CASSLGGLLGELFF
-	many	TRBJ1-1	TRBV7-8	TGTGCCAGCAGCTTAGTCGGGGGGCCGAACACTGAAGCTTTCTTT	CASSLVGGPNTEAFF
-	few	TRBJ1-2	TRBV13	TGTGCCAGCAGCTTTGGCACAACCAACTATGGCTACACCTTC	CASSFGTTNYGYTF
-	-	TRBJ1-1	TRBV5-1	TGCGCCAGCAGCCCTGGGGCGGCCTTGGTGGAGACTGAAGCTTTCTTT	CASSPGAALVETEAFF
-	many	TRBJ2-6	TRBV28	TGTGCCAGCACTGAGAACACCGACCGCTCTGGGGCCAACGTCCTGACTTTC	CASTENTDRSGANVLTF
-	many	TRBJ1-2	TRBV4-2	TGTGCCAGCAGCCAAGAGCAGGGGAACTATGGCTACACCTTC	CASSQEQGNYGYTF
-	many	TRBJ2-7	TRBV5-1	TGCGCCAGCAGTTTTGACAGTAGACTCTACGAGCAGTACTTC	CASSFDSRLYEQYF
TRBD1	many	TRBJ2-2	TRBV5-1	TGCGCCAGCAGCTTGGGCGGACAGGTGTTGGCCGGGGAGCTGTTTTTT	CASSLGGQVLAGELFF
-	many	TRBJ1-6	TRBV12-3/TRBV12-4	TGTGCCAGCAGTTCTGACAGTACATATTCACCCCTCCACTTT	CASSSDSTYSPLHF
-	many	TRBJ2-3	TRBV7-2	TGTGCCAGCAGCTTAGCGGTCAGCACAGATACGCAGTATTTT	CASSLAVSTDTQYF
-	few	TRBJ1-1	TRBV5-1	TGCGCCAGCAGCTTGGACAGGGTCTATCAAGCTTTCTTT	CASSLDRVYQAFF
TRBD2	many	TRBJ2-1	TRBV9	TGTGCCAGCGGGGAGACTAGCGGAGTCAATGAGCAGTTCTTC	CASGETSGVNEQFF
-	-	TRBJ2-6	TRBV5-1	TGCGCCAGCAGCTTGGGCGACTCTGGGGCCAACGTCCTGACTTTC	CASSLGDSGANVLTF
TRBD2	many	TRBJ2-3	TRBV20-1	TGCAGTGCTAGACTAGCGGGGGGCACCACAGATACGCAGTATTTT	CSARLAGGTTDTQYF
-	many	TRBJ2-2	TRBV3-1	TGTGCCAGCAGCCAAGGCGTCGGGGAGCTGTTTTTT	CASSQGVGELFF
-	many	TRBJ2-7	TRBV20-1	TGCAGTGCTACGGGTTGGGGGACACCTCTCTACGAGCAGTACTTC	CSATGWGTPLYEQYF
TRBD1	many	TRBJ1-1	TRBV20-1	TGCAGTGCGGTCCGGGACAGGATTGTGAACACTGAAGCTTTCTTT	CSAVRDRIVNTEAFF
TRBD1	-	TRBJ1-1	TRBV18	TGTGCCAGCTCACCCAACGGTAAACAGGGGACTGAAGCTTTCTTT	CASSPNGKQGTEAFF
-	-	TRBJ2-1	TRBV13	TGTGCCAGCAGCTTAGGCCTTGGGGACGGCCTCTTC	CASSLGLGDGLF
TRBD1	many	TRBJ1-2	TRBV12-3/TRBV12-4	TGTGCCAGCAGTTCAGGGGGTCGGAGTGGCTACACCTTC	CASSSGGRSGYTF
TRBD2	many	TRBJ2-3	TRBV6-2/TRBV6-3	TGTGCCAGCAGTTCCGGACTAGCGGGAGGCGGGGATACGCAGTATTTT	CASSSGLAGGGDTQYF
-	many	TRBJ2-1	TRBV6-5	TGTGCCAGCAGTTACTCAGTGGGCCACTCCTACAATGAGCAGTTCTTC	CASSYSVGHSYNEQFF
TRBD1	many	TRBJ1-6	TRBV9	TGTGCCAGCAGCTCCGACAGGGAGTCATCACCCCTCCACTTT	CASSSDRESSPLHF
-	-	TRBJ2-3	TRBV7-2	TGTGCCAGCAGCTTAGGCGTCCTGCGGGGCCGCACAGATACGCAGTATTTT	CASSLGVLRGRTDTQYF